Sequencing of this T cell receptor beta chain was carried out in a study of tumor-infiltrating lymphocytes in primary liver carcinoma. Looking at the study overall: The study reported T1-T3 N0M0 tumors spanning 4.2 to 10 cm. Findings and limits, study-wide: The top-250-clone fraction was significantly higher in tumors than in blood (p = 0.039). Tumor-adjacent and tumor-blood pairs showed less overlap than tumor region pairs.

Details on this clonotype: Its antigen is not identified. Compared with germline, one end of the junction differs, possibly owing to a read error.

TCR beta cDNA was reverse-transcribed from roughly 0.45 ug of total RNA. The reaction used a constant-region primer and ProtoScript II reverse transcriptase. Library construction for TCR beta comprised three nested multiplex PCR rounds performed with slightly modified ARM-PCR. Each of the first two PCR rounds ran approximately 11 cycles with TRBV1-TRBV30 forward and C-beta reverse primers. TCRdb used MiXCR to reprocess the multiplex PCR reads, holding one entry per CDR3 protein. The data contain roughly 330,000 distinct CDR3 sequences, around 60% of them singletons. They got blood RNA out of unsorted whole blood and also pulled out germline DNA. Peripheral blood, roughly 4.2 milliliters, was collected prior to surgery. This CDR3 has 14 amino acids. Per germline, CDR1 SGHNT and CDR2 YYREEE (reference sequence).

This clonotype was obtained from a man in his forties with primary liver carcinoma and hepatitis B virus infection. Sequenced material: peripheral blood. The V gene is TRBV5-4, the J gene TRBJ2-7; 12 bases fit TRBD2. The CDR3 DNA sequence: TGTGCCAGCAGCCTGACTAGCGGGAGCGGGGAGCAGCACTTC. Translated, it gives CASSLTSGSGEQHF.